The rows below give T cell receptor beta chains drawn from one sample of a study of blood T cell repertoires in COVID-19. The protocol was immunoSEQ multiplex PCR, while the TCRdb copy is restricted to in-frame clones and leaves out a portion. The sample holds under 200,000 clones, 88% seen once. The sequenced material came from peripheral blood. The receptors shown here come from a man in his forties or fifties with active or convalescent COVID-19. Both conserved end residues are part of each CDR3. The order of the fields is clone size, V gene, J gene, D gene, CDR3 DNA, CDR3 protein. A D gene is named only where the DNA matches it firmly. Some rows mark clone size as missing; the rest say once, few, many or name a class of expanded clone.

size: .
V: TRBV5-4
J: TRBJ2-2
D: .
DNA: TGTGCCAGCACCCCCGCAGGGGGGTACACCGGGGAGCTGTTTTTT
CDR3: CASTPAGGYTGELFF

size: .
V: TRBV25-1
J: TRBJ2-7
D: TRBD1
DNA: TGTGCCAGCAGCCTCGACAGGGCGCCAATGTTCGGGCAGTACTTC
CDR3: CASSLDRAPMFGQYF

size: .
V: TRBV20-1
J: TRBJ2-7
D: .
DNA: TGCAGTGCTAGTCAGGCAGGGGAAACCTACGAGCAGTACTTC
CDR3: CSASQAGETYEQYF

size: .
V: TRBV27
J: TRBJ1-5
D: TRBD1
DNA: TGTGCCAGCAGACTGGGACAGGGAGGCAATCAGCCCCAGCATTTT
CDR3: CASRLGQGGNQPQHF

size: .
V: TRBV7-8
J: TRBJ2-7
D: TRBD1
DNA: TGTGCCAGCAGCATGGGACAGGGAACGTACGAGCAGTACTTC
CDR3: CASSMGQGTYEQYF

size: .
V: TRBV24-1
J: TRBJ2-3
D: .
DNA: TGTGCCACGGCAGAAGTTCATACAGATACGCAGTATTTT
CDR3: CATAEVHTDTQYF

size: few
V: TRBV2
J: TRBJ1-2
D: TRBD1
DNA: TGTGCCAGCATTATGGACAGGGATGGCTACACCTTC
CDR3: CASIMDRDGYTF

size: .
V: TRBV27
J: TRBJ2-1
D: .
DNA: TGTGCCAGCAGTCCCAAGGGGGTTCCTGAGCAGTTCTTC
CDR3: CASSPKGVPEQFF

size: .
V: TRBV5-1
J: TRBJ2-5
D: .
DNA: TGCGCCAGCAGCTTGGTGGGGGGCCAAGAGACCCAGTACTTC
CDR3: CASSLVGGQETQYF

size: .
V: TRBV14
J: TRBJ2-5
D: TRBD2
DNA: TGTGCCAGCAGCCATCAGGGACTAGCGGCTTGGGAGGGGGAGACCCAGTACTTC
CDR3: CASSHQGLAAWEGETQYF

size: few
V: TRBV4-2
J: TRBJ2-3
D: TRBD2
DNA: TGTGCCAGCAGCCAAGATGAAGCGGGAGGCACAGATACGCAGTATTTT
CDR3: CASSQDEAGGTDTQYF

size: .
V: TRBV9
J: TRBJ1-6
D: TRBD1
DNA: TGTGCCAGCAGCGAAGGGGGCTCGGGGTCACCCCTCCACTTT
CDR3: CASSEGGSGSPLHF

size: .
V: TRBV24-1
J: TRBJ2-3
D: TRBD1
DNA: TGTGCCACCAGTGATGTCGGGACAGGGCTAAAGTATACGCAGTATTTT
CDR3: CATSDVGTGLKYTQYF

size: once
V: TRBV7-2
J: TRBJ1-3
D: .
DNA: TGTGCCAGCAGCCCTGGGGGCCGGAGCTCTGGAAACACCATATATTTT
CDR3: CASSPGGRSSGNTIYF

size: .
V: TRBV29-1
J: TRBJ1-6
D: TRBD1
DNA: TGCAGCGTATCGACAGGGAGCAATTCACCCCTCCACTTT
CDR3: CSVSTGSNSPLHF

size: .
V: TRBV28
J: TRBJ2-3
D: TRBD2
DNA: TGTGCCAGCACCCGGGGGGGAATCACAGATACGCAGTATTTT
CDR3: CASTRGGITDTQYF

size: once
V: TRBV5-6
J: TRBJ2-2
D: TRBD2
DNA: TGTGCCAGCAGCTACGGACTAGCGGGATCAAGCACCGGGGAGCTGTTTTTT
CDR3: CASSYGLAGSSTGELFF